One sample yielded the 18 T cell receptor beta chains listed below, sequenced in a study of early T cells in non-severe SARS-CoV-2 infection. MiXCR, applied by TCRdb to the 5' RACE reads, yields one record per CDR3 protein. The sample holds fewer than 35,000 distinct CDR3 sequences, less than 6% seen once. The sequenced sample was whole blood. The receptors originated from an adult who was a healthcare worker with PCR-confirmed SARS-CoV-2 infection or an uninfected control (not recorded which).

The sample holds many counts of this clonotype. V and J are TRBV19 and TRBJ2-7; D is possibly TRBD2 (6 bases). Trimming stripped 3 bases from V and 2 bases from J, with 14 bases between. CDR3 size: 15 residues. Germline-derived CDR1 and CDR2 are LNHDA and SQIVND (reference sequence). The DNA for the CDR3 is TGTGCCAGTAGTATTGGAGGGACGCAGACCTACGAGCAGTACTTC. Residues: CASSIGGTQTYEQYF.

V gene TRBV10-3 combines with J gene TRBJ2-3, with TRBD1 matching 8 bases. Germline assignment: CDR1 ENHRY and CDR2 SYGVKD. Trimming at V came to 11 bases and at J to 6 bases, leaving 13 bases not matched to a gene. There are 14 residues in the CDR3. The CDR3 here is CALRAGGALDTQYF. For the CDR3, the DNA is TGTGCCCTCCGCGCAGGGGGCGCGTTGGATACGCAGTATTTT.

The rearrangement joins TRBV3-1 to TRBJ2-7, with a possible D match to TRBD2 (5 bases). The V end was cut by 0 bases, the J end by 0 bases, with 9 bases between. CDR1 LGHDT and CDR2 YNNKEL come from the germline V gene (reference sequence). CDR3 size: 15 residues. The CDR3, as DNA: TGTGCCAGCAGCCAAGAGGGGAGAATCTCCTACGAGCAGTACTTC. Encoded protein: CASSQEGRISYEQYF.

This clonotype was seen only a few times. Written as DNA, the CDR3 is TGTGCCAGCACTTATAGGAGGTCAGGAAACACCATATATTTT. It translates to CASTYRRSGNTIYF. The chain employs TRBV12-3 or TRBV12-4 and TRBJ1-3; D unclear. Trimming took off 7 bases at V and 4 bases at J, with 14 bases between the two ends. The CDR3 consists of 14 residues.

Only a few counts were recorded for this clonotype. CDR3: CASSEVTQGALRLYGYTF. In DNA, the CDR3 is TGTGCCAGCAGTGAAGTAACACAGGGGGCGTTGAGGCTCTATGGCTACACCTTC. The chain employs TRBV6-1 and TRBJ1-2; 9 nucleotides match TRBD1. This CDR3 has 18 amino acids. The junction had 13 bases not matched to a gene; V was cut back by 1 base and J by 4 bases. Germline V gene data show CDR1 as MNHNS and CDR2 as SASEGT.

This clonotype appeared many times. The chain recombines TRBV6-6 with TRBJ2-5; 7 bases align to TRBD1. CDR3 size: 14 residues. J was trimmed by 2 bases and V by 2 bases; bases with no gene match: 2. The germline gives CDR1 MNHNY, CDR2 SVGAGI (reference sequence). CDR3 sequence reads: CASSYRGQQETQYF. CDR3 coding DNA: TGTGCCAGCAGTTACAGGGGACAGCAAGAGACCCAGTACTTC.

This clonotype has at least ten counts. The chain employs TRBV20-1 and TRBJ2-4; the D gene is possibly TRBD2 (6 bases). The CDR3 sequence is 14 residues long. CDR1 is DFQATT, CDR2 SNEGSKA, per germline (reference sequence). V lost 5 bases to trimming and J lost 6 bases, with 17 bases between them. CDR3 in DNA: TGCAGTGCTTTACCGGGGGAAGAACTAAACATTCAGTACTTC. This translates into CSALPGEELNIQYF.

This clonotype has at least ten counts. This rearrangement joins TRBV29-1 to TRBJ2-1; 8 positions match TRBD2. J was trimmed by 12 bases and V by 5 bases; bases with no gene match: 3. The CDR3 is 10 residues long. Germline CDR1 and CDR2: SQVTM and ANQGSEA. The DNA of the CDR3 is TGCAGCGTTTTCGCGGGGGGGCAGTTCTTC. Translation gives CSVFAGGQFF.

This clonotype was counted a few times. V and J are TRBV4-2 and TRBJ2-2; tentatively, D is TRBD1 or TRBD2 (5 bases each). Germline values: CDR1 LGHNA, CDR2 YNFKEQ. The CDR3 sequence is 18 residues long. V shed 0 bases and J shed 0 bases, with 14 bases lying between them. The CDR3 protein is CASSQEGLRDANTGELFF. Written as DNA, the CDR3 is TGTGCCAGCAGCCAAGAGGGCCTAAGGGACGCGAACACCGGGGAGCTGTTTTTT.

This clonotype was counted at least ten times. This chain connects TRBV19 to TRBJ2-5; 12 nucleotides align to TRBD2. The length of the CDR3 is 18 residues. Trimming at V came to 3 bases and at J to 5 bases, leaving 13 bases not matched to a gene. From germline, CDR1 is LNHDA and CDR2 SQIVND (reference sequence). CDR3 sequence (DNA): TGTGCCAGTAGTATGATTCCGGGACTAGCGGGCTCCAGGGAGACCCAGTACTTC. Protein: CASSMIPGLAGSRETQYF.

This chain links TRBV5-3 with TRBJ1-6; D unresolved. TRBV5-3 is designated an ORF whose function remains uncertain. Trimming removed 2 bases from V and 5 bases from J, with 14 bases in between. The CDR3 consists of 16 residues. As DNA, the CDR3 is TGTGCCAGAAGCTTAAAGGCAGTCCAAGATAATTCACCCCTCCACTTT. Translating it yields CARSLKAVQDNSPLHF.

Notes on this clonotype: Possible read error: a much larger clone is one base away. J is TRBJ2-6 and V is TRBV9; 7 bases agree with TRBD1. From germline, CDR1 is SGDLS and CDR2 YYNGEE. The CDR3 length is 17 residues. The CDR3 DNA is TGTACCAGCAGCGTACAGGGGACCCTCTCTGGGGCCAACGTCCTGACTTTC. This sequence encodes CTSSVQGTLSGANVLTF.

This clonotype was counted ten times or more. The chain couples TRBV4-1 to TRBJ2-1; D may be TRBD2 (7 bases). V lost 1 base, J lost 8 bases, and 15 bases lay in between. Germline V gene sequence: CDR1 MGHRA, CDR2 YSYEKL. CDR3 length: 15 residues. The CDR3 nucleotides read TGCGCCAGCAGCCAAGTACCGGGGGGCGCCTATGAGCAGTTCTTC. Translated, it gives CASSQVPGGAYEQFF.

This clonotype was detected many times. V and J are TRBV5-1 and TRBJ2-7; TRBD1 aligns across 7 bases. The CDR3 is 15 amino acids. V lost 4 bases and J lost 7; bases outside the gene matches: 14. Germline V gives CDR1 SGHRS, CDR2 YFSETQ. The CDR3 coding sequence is TGCGCCAGCAGCCCGAGGGGGCTACAGGGCGAGGAGCAGTACTTC. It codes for CASSPRGLQGEEQYF.

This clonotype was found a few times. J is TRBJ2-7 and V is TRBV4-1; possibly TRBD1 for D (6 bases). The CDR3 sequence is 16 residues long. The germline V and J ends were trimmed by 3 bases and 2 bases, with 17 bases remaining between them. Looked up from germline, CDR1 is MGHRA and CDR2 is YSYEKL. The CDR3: CASSQGAAGLTYEQYF. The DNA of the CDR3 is TGCGCCAGCAGCCAGGGGGCGGCAGGGCTCACCTACGAGCAGTACTTC.

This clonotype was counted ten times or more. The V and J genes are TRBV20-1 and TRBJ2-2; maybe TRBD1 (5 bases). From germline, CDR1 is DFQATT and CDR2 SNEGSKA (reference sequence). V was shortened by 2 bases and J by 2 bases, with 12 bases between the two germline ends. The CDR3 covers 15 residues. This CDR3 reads CSARPRGRNTGELFF. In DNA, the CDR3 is TGCAGTGCTAGACCAAGGGGAAGAAACACCGGGGAGCTGTTTTTT.

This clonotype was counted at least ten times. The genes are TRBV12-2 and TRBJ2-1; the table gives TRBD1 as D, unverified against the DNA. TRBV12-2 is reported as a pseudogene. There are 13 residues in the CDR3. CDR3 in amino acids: CARIWTVSNEQFF. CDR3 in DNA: TGTGCAAGAATTTGGACAGTTAGTAATGAGCAGTTCTTC.

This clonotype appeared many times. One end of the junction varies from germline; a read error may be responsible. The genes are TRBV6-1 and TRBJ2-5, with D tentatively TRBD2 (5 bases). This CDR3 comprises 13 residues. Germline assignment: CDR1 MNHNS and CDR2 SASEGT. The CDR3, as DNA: TGTGCCAGCAGTGAAATGGAGGTAAAGGGAGCAGTCTTC. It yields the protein CASSEMEVKGAVF.